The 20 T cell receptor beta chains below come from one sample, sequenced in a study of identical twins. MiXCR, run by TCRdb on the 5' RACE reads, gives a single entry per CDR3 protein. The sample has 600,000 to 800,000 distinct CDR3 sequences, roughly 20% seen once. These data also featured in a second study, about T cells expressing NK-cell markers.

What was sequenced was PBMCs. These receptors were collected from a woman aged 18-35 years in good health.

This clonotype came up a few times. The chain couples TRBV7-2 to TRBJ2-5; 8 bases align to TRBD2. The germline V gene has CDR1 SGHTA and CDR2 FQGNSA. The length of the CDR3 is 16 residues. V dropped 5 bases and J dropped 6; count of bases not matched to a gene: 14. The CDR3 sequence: CASSRTVAGSRKTQYF. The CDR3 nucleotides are TGTGCCAGCAGCAGGACAGTAGCGGGATCAAGAAAGACCCAGTACTTC.

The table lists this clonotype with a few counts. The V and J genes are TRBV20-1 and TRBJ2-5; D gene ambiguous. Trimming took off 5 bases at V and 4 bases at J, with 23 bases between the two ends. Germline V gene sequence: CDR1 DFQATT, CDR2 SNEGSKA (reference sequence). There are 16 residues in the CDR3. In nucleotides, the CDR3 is TGCAGTGCTGCCCCCGCCCTTGGCCTCGCAAGAGAGACCCAGTACTTC. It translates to CSAAPALGLARETQYF.

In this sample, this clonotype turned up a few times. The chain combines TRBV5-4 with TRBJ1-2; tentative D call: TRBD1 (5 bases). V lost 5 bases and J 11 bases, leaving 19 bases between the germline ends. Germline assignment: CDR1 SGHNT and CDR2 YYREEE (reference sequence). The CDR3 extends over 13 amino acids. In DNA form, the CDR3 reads TGTGCCAGCAGGGGGACCGATCACCTGGAGTACACCTTC. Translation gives CASRGTDHLEYTF.

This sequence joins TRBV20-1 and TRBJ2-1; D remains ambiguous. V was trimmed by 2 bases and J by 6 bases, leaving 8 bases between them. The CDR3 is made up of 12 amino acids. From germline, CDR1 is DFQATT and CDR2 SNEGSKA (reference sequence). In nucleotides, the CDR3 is TGCAGTGCTAGAAGGGTTACCAATGAGCAGTTCTTC. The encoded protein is CSARRVTNEQFF.

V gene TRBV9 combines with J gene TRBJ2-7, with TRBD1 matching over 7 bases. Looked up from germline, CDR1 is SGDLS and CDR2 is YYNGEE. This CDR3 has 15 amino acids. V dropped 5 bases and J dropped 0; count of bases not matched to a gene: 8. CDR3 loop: CASSFGQASSYEQYF. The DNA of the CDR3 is TGTGCCAGCAGTTTTGGACAGGCGAGCTCCTACGAGCAGTACTTC.

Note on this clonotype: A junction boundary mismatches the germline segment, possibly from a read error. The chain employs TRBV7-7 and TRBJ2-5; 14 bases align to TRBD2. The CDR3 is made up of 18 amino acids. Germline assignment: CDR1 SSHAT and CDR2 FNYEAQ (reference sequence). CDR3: CASSMGTSGGTYQETQYF. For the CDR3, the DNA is TGTGCTAGCAGCATGGGGACTAGCGGGGGAACCTACCAAGAGACCCAGTACTTC.

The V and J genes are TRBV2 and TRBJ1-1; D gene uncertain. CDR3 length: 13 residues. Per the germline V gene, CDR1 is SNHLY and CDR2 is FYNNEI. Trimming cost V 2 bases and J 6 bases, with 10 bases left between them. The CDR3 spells CASSERGFPEAFF. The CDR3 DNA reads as TGTGCCAGCAGTGAAAGAGGGTTCCCTGAAGCTTTCTTT.

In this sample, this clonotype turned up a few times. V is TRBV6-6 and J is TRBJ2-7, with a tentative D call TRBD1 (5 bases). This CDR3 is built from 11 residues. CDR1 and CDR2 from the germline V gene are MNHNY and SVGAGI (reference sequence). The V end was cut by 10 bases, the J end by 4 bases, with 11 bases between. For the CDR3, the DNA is TGTGCCACCCAACAGGAGTACGAGCAGTACTTC. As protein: CATQQEYEQYF.

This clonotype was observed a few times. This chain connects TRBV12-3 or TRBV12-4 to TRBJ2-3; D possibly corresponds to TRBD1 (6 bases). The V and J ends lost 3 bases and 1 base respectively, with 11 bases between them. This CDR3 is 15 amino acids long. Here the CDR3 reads CASSFGGARTDTQYF. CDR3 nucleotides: TGTGCCAGCAGTTTTGGGGGCGCACGCACAGATACGCAGTATTTT.

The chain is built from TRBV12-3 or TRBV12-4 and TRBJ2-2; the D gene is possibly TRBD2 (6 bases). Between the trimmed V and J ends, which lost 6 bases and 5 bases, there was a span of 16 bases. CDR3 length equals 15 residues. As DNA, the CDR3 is TGTGCCAGCAGCTCATCACGCGGGGCAACCGGGGAGCTGTTTTTT. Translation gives CASSSSRGATGELFF.

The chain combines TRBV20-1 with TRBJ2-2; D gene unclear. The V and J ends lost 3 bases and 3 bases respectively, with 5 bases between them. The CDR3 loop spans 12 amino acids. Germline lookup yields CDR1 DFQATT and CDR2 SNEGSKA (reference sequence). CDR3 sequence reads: CSASQDTGELFF. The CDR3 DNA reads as TGCAGTGCTAGTCAGGACACCGGGGAGCTGTTTTTT.

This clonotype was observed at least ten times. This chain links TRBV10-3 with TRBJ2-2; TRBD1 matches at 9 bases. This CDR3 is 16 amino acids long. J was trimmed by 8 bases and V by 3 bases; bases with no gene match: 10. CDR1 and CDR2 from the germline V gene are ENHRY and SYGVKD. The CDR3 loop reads CAISDPVRDRVGELFF. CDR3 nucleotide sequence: TGTGCCATCAGTGACCCCGTCCGGGACAGGGTTGGGGAGCTGTTTTTT.

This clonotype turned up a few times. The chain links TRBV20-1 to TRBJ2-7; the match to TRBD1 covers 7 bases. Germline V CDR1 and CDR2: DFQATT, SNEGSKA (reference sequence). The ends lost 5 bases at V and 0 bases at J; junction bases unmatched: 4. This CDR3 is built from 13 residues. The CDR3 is CSAPDRTSYEQYF. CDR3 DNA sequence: TGCAGTGCTCCGGACAGGACCTCCTACGAGCAGTACTTC.

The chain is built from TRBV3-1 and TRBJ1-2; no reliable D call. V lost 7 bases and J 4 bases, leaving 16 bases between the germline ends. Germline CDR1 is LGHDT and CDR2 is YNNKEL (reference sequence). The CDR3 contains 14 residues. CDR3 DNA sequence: TGTGCCAGCAATCCAGGCAGCTCTGGCTATGGCTACACCTTC. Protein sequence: CASNPGSSGYGYTF.

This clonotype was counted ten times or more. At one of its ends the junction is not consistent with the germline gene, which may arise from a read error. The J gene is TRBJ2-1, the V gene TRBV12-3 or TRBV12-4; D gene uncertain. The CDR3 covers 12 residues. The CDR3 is CASSLTYNEQFF. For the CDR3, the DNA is TGCGCCAGCAGCCTCACCTACAATGAGCAGTTCTTC.

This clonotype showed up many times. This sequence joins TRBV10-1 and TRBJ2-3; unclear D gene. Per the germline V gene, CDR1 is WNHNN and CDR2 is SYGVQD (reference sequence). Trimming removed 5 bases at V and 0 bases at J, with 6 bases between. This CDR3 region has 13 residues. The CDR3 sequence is CASSSDSTDTQYF. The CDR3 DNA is TGCGCCAGCAGTTCCGACAGCACAGATACGCAGTATTTT.

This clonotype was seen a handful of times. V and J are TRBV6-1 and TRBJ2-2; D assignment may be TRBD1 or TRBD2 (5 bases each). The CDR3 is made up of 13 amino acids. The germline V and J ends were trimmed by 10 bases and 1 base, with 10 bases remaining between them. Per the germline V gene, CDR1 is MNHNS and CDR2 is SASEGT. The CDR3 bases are TGTGCCACCTCGAGGGGGAACACCGGGGAGCTGTTTTTT. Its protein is CATSRGNTGELFF.

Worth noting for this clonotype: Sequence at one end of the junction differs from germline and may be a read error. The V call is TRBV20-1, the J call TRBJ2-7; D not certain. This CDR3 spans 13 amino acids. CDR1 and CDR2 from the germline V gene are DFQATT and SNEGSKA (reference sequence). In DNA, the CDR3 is TGCAGTGCTAGCGAACCAGCCTCCTCCGAGCAGTACTTC. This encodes CSASEPASSEQYF.

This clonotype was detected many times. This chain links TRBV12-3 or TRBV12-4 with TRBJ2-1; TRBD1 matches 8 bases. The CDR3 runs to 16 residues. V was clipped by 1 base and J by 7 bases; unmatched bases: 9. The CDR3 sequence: CASSLVPGQGLNEQFF. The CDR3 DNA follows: TGTGCCAGCAGTTTAGTTCCCGGACAGGGCCTTAATGAGCAGTTCTTC.

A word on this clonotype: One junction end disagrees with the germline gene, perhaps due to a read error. CDR3 sequence reads: CATSQVQLTPETQYF. CDR3 coding DNA: TGTGCCACCAGCCAAGTACAGTTGACCCCAGAGACCCAGTACTTC. The chain recombines TRBV3-1 with TRBJ2-5, with no clear D. This CDR3 is 15 amino acids long. Germline CDR1 reads LGHDT; CDR2 reads YNNKEL (reference sequence).